This T cell receptor (beta chain) derives from a study of post-analysis software for immune sequencing data. On this clonotype: What it recognizes is unknown.

Study-level findings and limits: Patients used about 5 TRBV segments, including TRBV5-6, TRBV5-1 and TRBV20-1, more often than controls. Strong co-clustering by F measure was evident for samples that had been prepared in the same batch. Normalized Chao1 diversity in multiple sclerosis patients fell significantly below that of controls.

This CDR3 comprises 15 residues. Germline V lookup: CDR1 SQVTM, CDR2 ANQGSEA. V lost 3 bases and J 2 bases, leaving 16 bases between the germline ends. Built from TCR beta cDNA, the libraries had unique molecular identifiers in them. T cells, roughly 1 to 10 million of them, yielded some 540,000 cDNA molecules. TCRdb redid the calling of the PCR reads with MiXCR, one entry per CDR3 protein. The table has hundreds of thousands of distinct CDR3 sequences, 55% to 60% seen once. Material: blood. The chain links TRBV29-1 to TRBJ1-2; D is perhaps TRBD1 (6 bases). This clonotype was sampled from a girl aged 2 to 9 with multiple sclerosis. The CDR3: CSVDRDKGSNYGYTF. Written as DNA, the CDR3 is TGCAGCGTTGATAGGGACAAAGGAAGCAACTATGGCTACACCTTC.